This T cell receptor beta chain was retrieved from a study of siplizumab effects on memory and regulatory T cells. Study outcomes and limitations: Naive T cells seemed more diverse than memory cells; they also seemed major alloresponse contributors. Proliferating Tregs' suppressive function in siplizumab cultures went unconfirmed. Neither a naive nor a memory phenotype was assignable to roughly 75-96% of proliferating CD4+ or CD8+ clones.

Measured with immunoSEQ multiplex PCR; TCRdb has only the in-frame clones, and not every one. In the table there are roughly 120,000 clones, around 94% of which are singletons. About this clone itself: Antigen unknown.

The CDR3 sequence is 13 residues long. Germline V gene data show CDR1 as GTSNPN and CDR2 as SVGIG (reference sequence). V dropped 4 bases and J dropped 3 bases, with 10 bases sitting between them. The chain couples TRBV30 to TRBJ1-5; D is unclear. The clonotype originates from a human donor in good health. Sequencing used non-Treg CD4+ T cells sorted from blood. CDR3 protein: CAWTPRANQPQHF. The CDR3, as DNA: TGTGCCTGGACCCCTAGGGCCAATCAGCCCCAGCATTTT.